This is a list of T cell receptor beta chains from one sample in a study of blood T cell repertoires in COVID-19. Clones were read by immunoSEQ multiplex PCR, and TCRdb kept only the in-frame ones, dropping some. The repertoire includes some 150,000 clones, roughly 86% of them detected once, and 6% to 9% sits in the top ten. Sequences were obtained from peripheral blood. The receptors were gathered from a man aged 35 to 55 who had recovered from COVID-19. CDR3s include the opening cysteine and the closing phenylalanine or tryptophan. The D gene is left open where the match is weak. Expanded clones are given a class, and other clones once, few, many or no size at all.

J: TRBJ2-1
V: TRBV6-4
D: TRBD2
size: NA
CDR3: CASSPSGGTHNEQFF
DNA: TGTGCCAGCAGCCCTAGCGGGGGGACCCACAATGAGCAGTTCTTC

J: TRBJ1-4
V: TRBV6-5
D: NA
size: NA
CDR3: CASGSDSWGEKLFF
DNA: TGTGCCAGCGGTTCGGACAGCTGGGGTGAAAAACTGTTTTTT

J: TRBJ1-2
V: TRBV5-6
D: NA
size: NA
CDR3: CASSWDSYGYTF
DNA: TGTGCCAGCAGCTGGGACTCCTATGGCTACACCTTC

J: TRBJ2-1
V: TRBV6-5
D: NA
size: NA
CDR3: CASSGGRFYNEQFF
DNA: TGTGCCAGCAGCGGGGGACGGTTCTACAATGAGCAGTTCTTC

J: TRBJ1-1
V: TRBV19
D: TRBD1
size: NA
CDR3: CASLQRTGNTEAFF
DNA: TGTGCCAGCCTACAAAGGACAGGTAACACTGAAGCTTTCTTT

J: TRBJ1-2
V: TRBV27
D: NA
size: NA
CDR3: CASSSSGTSYGYTF
DNA: TGTGCCAGCAGTTCATCCGGGACATCATATGGCTACACCTTC

J: TRBJ1-2
V: TRBV6-5
D: NA
size: NA
CDR3: CASSQSVRYGYTF
DNA: TGTGCCAGCAGTCAGTCAGTACGCTATGGCTACACCTTC

J: TRBJ2-1
V: TRBV5-1
D: NA
size: NA
CDR3: CASSFVLEGSYNEQFF
DNA: TGCGCCAGCAGCTTCGTCTTGGAGGGCTCCTACAATGAGCAGTTCTTC

J: TRBJ1-4
V: TRBV27
D: TRBD1
size: NA
CDR3: CASRLNRQGGREKLFF
DNA: TGTGCCAGCAGGTTGAATCGACAGGGGGGCCGTGAAAAACTGTTTTTT

J: TRBJ2-7
V: TRBV6-5
D: TRBD1
size: NA
CDR3: CASIERDSFSYEQYF
DNA: TGTGCCAGCATCGAGAGGGACAGTTTTTCCTACGAGCAGTACTTC

J: TRBJ2-1
V: TRBV4-1
D: TRBD2
size: once
CDR3: CASSHLLAGSYNEQFF
DNA: TGCGCCAGCAGCCACCTTCTAGCGGGATCCTACAATGAGCAGTTCTTC

J: TRBJ1-5
V: TRBV7-6
D: NA
size: NA
CDR3: CASSLTVGQPQHF
DNA: TGTGCCAGCAGCTTAACCGTCGGTCAGCCCCAGCATTTT

J: TRBJ1-1
V: TRBV19
D: TRBD1
size: once
CDR3: CASRIHRTGSTKNTEAFF
DNA: TGTGCCAGTAGGATACACCGGACAGGGAGCACGAAGAACACTGAAGCTTTCTTT

J: TRBJ2-2
V: TRBV6-5
D: NA
size: NA
CDR3: CASTLGQTTGELFF
DNA: TGTGCCAGCACCTTAGGACAGACCACCGGGGAGCTGTTTTTT

J: TRBJ2-7
V: TRBV6-2/TRBV6-3
D: TRBD2
size: NA
CDR3: CASSPLPGLAGIPYEQYF
DNA: TGTGCCAGCAGCCCCCTTCCGGGACTAGCGGGGATCCCGTACGAGCAGTACTTC

J: TRBJ2-1
V: TRBV6-1
D: TRBD2
size: NA
CDR3: CASSEASGKIYNEQFF
DNA: TGTGCCAGCAGTGAAGCTAGCGGGAAGATCTACAATGAGCAGTTCTTC

J: TRBJ2-5
V: TRBV5-4
D: NA
size: NA
CDR3: CASSPGQIQETQYF
DNA: TGTGCCAGCAGCCCTGGACAGATCCAAGAGACCCAGTACTTC

J: TRBJ1-2
V: TRBV7-2
D: NA
size: NA
CDR3: CAVSHPGYGYTF
DNA: TGTGCCGTTTCACATCCAGGGTATGGCTACACCTTC

J: TRBJ2-5
V: TRBV6-2/TRBV6-3
D: TRBD2
size: NA
CDR3: CASSYAGRLADQETQYF
DNA: TGTGCCAGCAGTTACGCTGGACGACTAGCGGACCAAGAGACCCAGTACTTC

J: TRBJ2-2
V: TRBV4-2
D: NA
size: NA
CDR3: CASSHPQGPGELFF
DNA: TGTGCCAGCAGCCATCCCCAGGGGCCCGGGGAGCTGTTTTTT

J: TRBJ2-5
V: TRBV6-1
D: TRBD1
size: NA
CDR3: CASSETGWKETQYF
DNA: TGTGCCAGCAGTGAGACAGGGTGGAAGGAGACCCAGTACTTC

J: TRBJ2-7
V: TRBV12-5
D: NA
size: NA
CDR3: CASGIGGSYEQYF
DNA: TGTGCTAGTGGTATCGGGGGCTCCTACGAGCAGTACTTC

J: TRBJ2-7
V: TRBV30
D: NA
size: NA
CDR3: CAWTGSGYEQYF
DNA: TGTGCCTGGACCGGGTCGGGCTACGAGCAGTACTTC

J: TRBJ1-4
V: TRBV5-6
D: NA
size: NA
CDR3: CASSLGFLNEKLFF
DNA: TGTGCCAGCAGCTTGGGGTTTCTAAATGAAAAACTGTTTTTT

J: TRBJ2-2
V: TRBV6-2/TRBV6-3
D: NA
size: NA
CDR3: CASSYYPKQGANTGELFF
DNA: TGTGCCAGCAGTTACTACCCAAAACAGGGCGCGAACACCGGGGAGCTGTTTTTT

J: TRBJ2-7
V: TRBV2
D: NA
size: NA
CDR3: CASTLRAGAAYEQYF
DNA: TGTGCCAGCACTCTCCGTGCGGGGGCCGCCTACGAGCAGTACTTC

J: TRBJ2-2
V: TRBV11-3
D: TRBD2
size: NA
CDR3: CASSYKSGGPGTGELFF
DNA: TGTGCCAGCAGCTACAAAAGCGGGGGCCCGGGGACCGGGGAGCTGTTTTTT

J: TRBJ2-7
V: TRBV7-6
D: TRBD1
size: NA
CDR3: CASSLVMGQGASLQYF
DNA: TGTGCCAGCAGCTTAGTTATGGGACAGGGGGCCTCCCTCCAGTACTTC

J: TRBJ1-6
V: TRBV28
D: NA
size: NA
CDR3: CASSLNNSPLHF
DNA: TGTGCCAGCAGCCTAAATAATTCACCCCTCCACTTT

J: TRBJ1-6
V: TRBV13
D: NA
size: NA
CDR3: CASSLGGDSPLHF
DNA: TGTGCCAGCAGCTTAGGTGGAGACTCACCCCTCCACTTT

J: TRBJ1-5
V: TRBV15
D: NA
size: NA
CDR3: CATSRVATRAVFQPQHF
DNA: TGTGCCACCAGCAGAGTTGCTACCAGGGCCGTATTTCAGCCCCAGCATTTT

J: TRBJ2-7
V: TRBV6-5
D: NA
size: NA
CDR3: CASSSPGHSYEQYF
DNA: TGTGCCAGCAGTTCCCCGGGACACTCCTACGAGCAGTACTTC

J: TRBJ1-3
V: TRBV18
D: NA
size: NA
CDR3: CASSPAGSGNTIYF
DNA: TGTGCCAGCTCACCGGCGGGCTCTGGAAACACCATATATTTT

J: TRBJ1-2
V: TRBV28
D: NA
size: NA
CDR3: CASKGRRGLYGYTF
DNA: TGTGCCAGCAAAGGACGCAGGGGCCTCTATGGCTACACCTTC

J: TRBJ1-1
V: TRBV29-1
D: NA
size: NA
CDR3: CSVVRQGTEAFF
DNA: TGCAGCGTTGTAAGGCAGGGCACTGAAGCTTTCTTT

J: TRBJ2-7
V: TRBV19
D: NA
size: NA
CDR3: CASSTGQSFASEQYF
DNA: TGTGCCAGTAGTACGGGACAATCGTTCGCTAGCGAGCAGTACTTC

J: TRBJ1-6
V: TRBV5-5
D: TRBD1
size: NA
CDR3: CASSLPLHLTGYHSPLHF
DNA: TGTGCCAGCAGCTTGCCTCTACATCTGACAGGGTACCATTCACCCCTCCACTTT

J: TRBJ2-7
V: TRBV18
D: NA
size: NA
CDR3: CASSPRAGVRNEQYF
DNA: TGTGCCAGCTCACCACGGGCAGGGGTCAGGAACGAGCAGTACTTC

J: TRBJ1-3
V: TRBV9
D: TRBD1
size: NA
CDR3: CASSKDRAGNTIYF
DNA: TGTGCCAGCAGTAAGGACAGGGCTGGAAACACCATATATTTT

J: TRBJ2-5
V: TRBV24-1
D: NA
size: once
CDR3: CATSVGPGETQYF
DNA: TGTGCCACCAGTGTTGGCCCGGGAGAGACCCAGTACTTC

J: TRBJ1-2
V: TRBV20-1
D: NA
size: NA
CDR3: CSASNPGGLSYGYTF
DNA: TGCAGTGCTAGTAATCCGGGGGGCTTATCCTATGGCTACACCTTC

J: TRBJ1-3
V: TRBV28
D: NA
size: NA
CDR3: CATCQGSSGNTIYF
DNA: TGTGCCACCTGTCAGGGGAGCTCTGGAAACACCATATATTTT

J: TRBJ2-2
V: TRBV19
D: TRBD2
size: NA
CDR3: CASSIFGRRTGELFF
DNA: TGTGCCAGTAGTATTTTCGGGAGGCGCACCGGGGAGCTGTTTTTT

J: TRBJ2-7
V: TRBV4-3
D: TRBD1
size: once
CDR3: CASSQDSGQRYEQYF
DNA: TGCGCCAGCAGCCAAGATTCGGGACAGCGCTACGAGCAGTACTTC

J: TRBJ2-1
V: TRBV18
D: NA
size: few
CDR3: CASSPLGDNEQFF
DNA: TGTGCCAGCTCGCCACTAGGGGACAATGAGCAGTTCTTC

J: TRBJ1-4
V: TRBV28
D: TRBD1
size: NA
CDR3: CASSSGLRGNEKLFF
DNA: TGTGCCAGCAGTTCGGGACTCAGGGGGAATGAAAAACTGTTTTTT

J: TRBJ2-1
V: TRBV7-9
D: NA
size: NA
CDR3: CASSLVGSDEQFF
DNA: TGTGCCAGCAGCTTAGTGGGGAGCGATGAGCAGTTCTTC

J: TRBJ2-3
V: TRBV7-8
D: TRBD1
size: NA
CDR3: CASSFIQGAGSGSRDTQYF
DNA: TGTGCCAGCAGCTTCATACAGGGGGCGGGTAGTGGTTCCAGGGATACGCAGTATTTT

J: TRBJ2-1
V: TRBV2
D: TRBD1
size: NA
CDR3: CASKMRQGPSSYNEQFF
DNA: TGTGCCAGCAAGATGAGACAGGGACCGAGCTCCTACAATGAGCAGTTCTTC

J: TRBJ2-3
V: TRBV6-5
D: NA
size: NA
CDR3: CASRKSGTDTQYF
DNA: TGTGCCAGCAGGAAAAGCGGCACAGATACGCAGTATTTT

J: TRBJ1-5
V: TRBV4-2
D: NA
size: NA
CDR3: CASSQDPALAGVGQPQHF
DNA: TGTGCCAGCAGCCAAGACCCCGCCCTGGCGGGTGTAGGTCAGCCCCAGCATTTT

J: TRBJ1-5
V: TRBV15
D: NA
size: once
CDR3: CATSMGHLLAPQHF
DNA: TGTGCCACCTCCATGGGACATCTATTGGCGCCCCAGCATTTT

J: TRBJ2-7
V: TRBV13
D: TRBD2
size: NA
CDR3: CASSSLAVSYEQYF
DNA: TGTGCCAGCAGCTCCCTAGCGGTGAGCTACGAGCAGTACTTC

J: TRBJ2-7
V: TRBV28
D: NA
size: many
CDR3: CASSPLDMGAAYEQYF
DNA: TGTGCCAGCAGTCCCCTCGACATGGGCGCCGCTTACGAGCAGTACTTC

J: TRBJ1-5
V: TRBV1
D: NA
size: NA
CDR3: CTSSHPRDRGHQPQHF
DNA: TGCACCAGCAGCCACCCCCGGGACAGGGGCCATCAGCCCCAGCATTTT

J: TRBJ2-7
V: TRBV11-3
D: TRBD1
size: NA
CDR3: CASSLGQASYEQYF
DNA: TGTGCCAGCAGCTTGGGACAGGCGTCCTACGAGCAGTACTTC

J: TRBJ1-2
V: TRBV5-4
D: NA
size: once
CDR3: CASSEMTGDYGYTF
DNA: TGTGCCAGCAGCGAAATGACAGGAGACTATGGCTACACCTTC